A selection of T cell receptor beta chains follows, all from one sample in a study of blood T cell repertoires in COVID-19. Only in-frame clones appear in the TCRdb table, and some are missing; sequencing was by immunoSEQ multiplex PCR. The sample lists hundreds of thousands of clones; 85% were seen once. The sequencing input was PBMCs or T cells enriched from blood (not recorded which). Source of these receptors: a woman between 45 and 60 years old who had recovered from COVID-19. Each CDR3 is given with its conserved first and last residue. Each record gives: D gene, J gene, V gene, clone size, CDR3 protein, CDR3 DNA. D genes are given only for firm matches. Expanded clones are given a class, and other clones once, few, many or no size at all.

>-|TRBJ2-1|TRBV27|few
CASSSLTRRGNEQFF
TGTGCCAGCAGTTCCTTGACTAGAAGAGGCAATGAGCAGTTCTTC
>TRBD1|TRBJ1-6|TRBV29-1|-
CSVQQGVGSPLHF
TGCAGCGTCCAGCAGGGGGTAGGTTCACCCCTCCACTTT
>-|TRBJ2-7|TRBV20-1|-
CSAYRDYEQYF
TGCAGTGCTTACCGGGACTACGAGCAGTACTTC
>-|TRBJ2-3|TRBV5-6|-
CASSPRVTDTQYF
TGTGCCAGCAGCCCGAGGGTTACAGATACGCAGTATTTT
>TRBD1|TRBJ2-5|TRBV5-6|once
CASSLSTGGQETQYF
TGTGCCAGCAGCTTGAGTACAGGGGGCCAAGAGACCCAGTACTTC
>-|TRBJ1-1|TRBV18|once
CASSPVSSLLRTEAFF
TGTGCCAGCTCACCAGTCTCTAGTCTTCTCCGCACTGAAGCTTTCTTT
>-|TRBJ1-6|TRBV30|-
CAWGPAGRSPLHF
TGTGCCTGGGGGCCGGCGGGGAGGTCACCCCTCCACTTT
>-|TRBJ2-2|TRBV6-5|-
CAAGWYTGELFF
TGTGCGGCGGGGTGGTACACCGGGGAGCTGTTTTTT
>TRBD2|TRBJ2-7|TRBV3-1/TRBV3-2|-
CASSHETSGGDEQYF
TGTGCCAGCAGCCACGAGACTAGCGGGGGCGACGAGCAGTACTTC
>TRBD2|TRBJ2-1|TRBV28|-
CASSGLDSTLEFF
TGTGCCAGCAGTGGACTAGACAGTACTTTGGAGTTCTTC
>-|TRBJ2-3|TRBV11-2|many
CAIPRGGTQYF
TGTGCCATACCTAGAGGGGGTACGCAGTATTTT
>-|TRBJ1-2|TRBV28|-
CASRGGPGSYGYTF
TGTGCCAGTAGGGGGGGGCCGGGAAGTTATGGCTACACCTTC
>-|TRBJ1-5|TRBV28|-
CASRPGTGGQPQHF
TGTGCCAGCAGACCTGGAACGGGGGGCCAGCCCCAGCATTTT
>-|TRBJ1-2|TRBV7-2|-
CASSSLTGTLDGYTF
TGTGCCAGCAGCTCGTTGACAGGCACACTGGACGGCTACACCTTC
>-|TRBJ1-5|TRBV6-2/TRBV6-3|few
CASSYGSNQPQHF
TGTGCCAGCAGTTATGGCAGTAATCAGCCCCAGCATTTT
>TRBD2|TRBJ2-2|TRBV5-1|few
CASSPQSGGPRGTGELFF
TGCGCCAGCAGCCCACAATCGGGGGGACCCCGGGGCACCGGGGAGCTGTTTTTT
>TRBD2|TRBJ2-1|TRBV12-3/TRBV12-4|-
CASRDGTSGEQFF
TGTGCCAGCAGGGACGGGACTAGCGGGGAGCAGTTCTTC
>-|TRBJ2-7|TRBV18|-
CASSPGRGEQYF
TGTGCCAGCTCACCGGGGCGAGGTGAGCAGTACTTC
>-|TRBJ1-3|TRBV7-6|-
CASSLALGQLSGNTIYF
TGTGCCAGCAGCTTAGCCCTGGGACAACTCTCTGGAAACACCATATATTTT
>TRBD1|TRBJ2-7|TRBV30|few
CAWGWDRSYEQYF
TGTGCCTGGGGATGGGACAGGAGCTACGAGCAGTACTTC
>TRBD1|TRBJ1-2|TRBV7-9|-
CASSFTVDRDRPGYTF
TGTGCCAGCAGCTTCACAGTAGACCGGGACAGACCGGGCTACACCTTC
>-|TRBJ2-5|TRBV2|-
CASTGRGTGNQETQYF
TGTGCCAGCACTGGCCGGGGAACGGGGAACCAAGAGACCCAGTACTTC
>TRBD1|TRBJ1-6|TRBV7-2|-
CASSLDAGGGSPLHF
TGTGCCAGCAGCTTAGATGCAGGGGGTGGTTCACCCCTCCACTTT
>-|TRBJ2-1|TRBV6-2/TRBV6-3|-
CASSYSFENNEQFF
TGTGCCAGCAGTTACTCTTTCGAGAACAATGAGCAGTTCTTC
>TRBD1|TRBJ2-2|TRBV5-4|-
CASSFRTGGTGELFF
TGTGCCAGCAGCTTTAGGACAGGGGGCACCGGGGAGCTGTTTTTT
>-|TRBJ1-6|TRBV5-1|-
CASSVGTVKNSPLHF
TGCGCCAGCAGCGTGGGGACTGTGAAAAATTCACCCCTCCACTTT
>TRBD1|TRBJ1-2|TRBV30|-
CAWGRAGTGKYYGYTF
TGTGCCTGGGGAAGAGCCGGGACAGGAAAATACTATGGCTACACCTTC
>-|TRBJ2-7|TRBV19|-
CASSTGFPSYEQYF
TGTGCCAGTAGTACAGGGTTTCCGTCCTACGAGCAGTACTTC
>TRBD1|TRBJ1-3|TRBV2|-
CASSELGQGARNTIYF
TGTGCCAGCAGTGAACTAGGACAGGGGGCCCGAAACACCATATATTTT
>-|TRBJ2-5|TRBV5-1|-
CASSSGLQETQYF
TGCGCCAGCAGCTCAGGGCTCCAAGAGACCCAGTACTTC
>-|TRBJ1-5|TRBV5-5|-
CASSLMTQYSNQPQHF
TGTGCCAGCAGCTTGATGACACAGTATAGCAATCAGCCCCAGCATTTT
>-|TRBJ1-1|TRBV5-8|once
CASSLIGGTRAFF
TGTGCCAGCAGCTTGATTGGCGGAACAAGAGCTTTCTTT
>-|TRBJ2-6|TRBV7-9|few
CASSSQESGANVLTF
TGTGCCAGCAGCTCACAGGAGTCTGGGGCCAACGTCCTGACTTTC
>-|TRBJ1-5|TRBV10-2|-
CASSAGSNQPQHF
TGCGCCAGCAGCGCTGGCAGCAATCAGCCCCAGCATTTT
>-|TRBJ1-1|TRBV27|-
CASRVLARNTEAFF
TGTGCCAGCAGAGTCCTGGCCCGGAACACTGAAGCTTTCTTT
>-|TRBJ2-7|TRBV5-1|-
CASSPDSRFYEQYF
TGCGCCAGCAGCCCGGACAGCCGATTCTACGAGCAGTACTTC
>TRBD1|TRBJ2-5|TRBV15|-
CATSLRDRDDQETQYF
TGTGCCACCAGCCTCCGGGACAGGGACGACCAAGAGACCCAGTACTTC
>-|TRBJ2-7|TRBV11-3|once
CASSGRDSSEQYF
TGTGCCAGCAGCGGGCGGGACAGTAGCGAGCAGTACTTC
>TRBD1|TRBJ1-4|TRBV30|-
CAWSVGTGDEKLFF
TGTGCCTGGAGTGTAGGTACAGGGGATGAAAAACTGTTTTTT
>-|TRBJ1-6|TRBV5-4|few
CASSLGGGGSALHF
TGTGCCAGCAGCTTGGGGGGTGGGGGGTCGGCCCTCCACTTT
>TRBD1|TRBJ1-3|TRBV28|-
CASSSSGQGYGNTIYF
TGTGCCAGCAGTTCATCGGGACAGGGCTATGGAAACACCATATATTTT
>TRBD2|TRBJ2-7|TRBV11-2|-
CASSLVQTSGPYEQYF
TGTGCCAGCAGCTTAGTCCAGACTAGCGGTCCCTACGAGCAGTACTTC
>-|TRBJ1-2|TRBV5-1|-
CASKRGGFNYGYTF
TGCGCCAGCAAGCGAGGGGGATTTAACTATGGCTACACCTTC
>-|TRBJ1-2|TRBV19|-
CASSSPGDGVYGYTF
TGTGCCAGTAGTTCCCCGGGGGATGGGGTCTATGGCTACACCTTC
>-|TRBJ2-1|TRBV28|once
CASSGVGGITYNEQFF
TGTGCCAGCAGTGGGGTTGGCGGGATCACCTACAATGAGCAGTTCTTC
>-|TRBJ1-5|TRBV6-5|-
CASSPHRDNQPQHF
TGTGCCAGCAGTCCCCACAGGGACAATCAGCCCCAGCATTTT
>-|TRBJ2-3|TRBV7-9|-
CASSPRGVARADTQYF
TGTGCCAGCAGCCCGCGCGGGGTCGCCAGGGCAGATACGCAGTATTTT
>-|TRBJ2-1|TRBV6-1|once
CASSDRPGNEQFF
TGTGCCAGCAGTGACCGACCCGGGAATGAGCAGTTCTTC
>TRBD1|TRBJ1-6|TRBV19|-
CASSTGTGDYNSPLHF
TGTGCCAGTAGTACCGGGACAGGAGACTATAATTCACCCCTCCACTTT
>TRBD1|TRBJ1-2|TRBV12-5|once
CASGLGDRIHYGYTF
TGTGCTAGTGGTTTGGGGGACAGGATACACTATGGCTACACCTTC
>TRBD1|TRBJ1-1|TRBV29-1|few
CSVVSGGNTEAFF
TGCAGCGTTGTATCAGGGGGCAACACTGAAGCTTTCTTT
>-|TRBJ2-5|TRBV7-7|once
CASSYAGNQETQYF
TGTGCCAGCAGCTACGCGGGGAACCAAGAGACCCAGTACTTC